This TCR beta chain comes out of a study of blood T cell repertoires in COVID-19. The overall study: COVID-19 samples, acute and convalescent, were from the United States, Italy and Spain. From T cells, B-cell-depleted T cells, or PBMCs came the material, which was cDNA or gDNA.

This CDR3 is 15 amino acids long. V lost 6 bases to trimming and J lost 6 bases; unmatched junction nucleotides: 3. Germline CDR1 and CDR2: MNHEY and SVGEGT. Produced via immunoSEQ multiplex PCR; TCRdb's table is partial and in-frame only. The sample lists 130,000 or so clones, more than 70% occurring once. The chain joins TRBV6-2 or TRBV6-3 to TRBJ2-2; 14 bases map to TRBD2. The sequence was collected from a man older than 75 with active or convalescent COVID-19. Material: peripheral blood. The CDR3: CASSQGLAGAGELFF. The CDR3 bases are TGTGCCAGCAGCCAGGGACTAGCGGGGGCCGGGGAGCTGTTTTTT.